The 26 T cell receptor beta chains in this list originate from one sample, sequenced in a study of blood T cells in healthy people across ages. The second PCR ran roughly 7 to 12 cycles with a sample-barcoded 5' primer and J-beta primers. One entry per CDR3 protein, called by TCRdb with MiXCR from the 5' RACE reads. The table records over 1,300,000 distinct CDR3 sequences, roughly 59% of them present only once. What was sequenced was blood. Receptors were obtained from a man aged 18-30 years in good health.

Concerning this clonotype itself: Sequence at one end of the junction differs from germline and may be a read error. The chain joins TRBV6-6 to TRBJ1-2, with TRBD1 matching 8 bases. Germline loops: CDR1 MNHNY, CDR2 SVGAGI (reference sequence). The CDR3 extends over 16 amino acids. The CDR3 loop is CASSPWLDRDNYGYTF. CDR3 nucleotides: TGTGCCAGCAGCCCATGGCTGGACAGGGATAACTATGGTTACACCTTC.

V and J are TRBV27 and TRBJ1-5; D unclear. V lost 0 bases and J lost 3, with 6 bases in between. The CDR3 has 14 residues. The germline V gene has CDR1 MNHEY and CDR2 SMNVEV (reference sequence). The CDR3 nucleotides are TGTGCCAGCAGTTTATCGGGCGCCAATCAGCCCCAGCATTTT. It specifies CASSLSGANQPQHF.

This clonotype was picked up many times. Just one base apart from a much larger clone, this may be a read error. CDR3 DNA sequence: TGCAGTGCTAGAGGTGCTACAGGGAACGAATACGAGCAGTACTTC. As protein: CSARGATGNEYEQYF. The chain joins TRBV20-1 to TRBJ2-7, with D possibly TRBD1 on 6 matching bases. The ends were cut back, 1 base at V and 4 bases at J, with 17 bases in the middle. The germline gives CDR1 DFQATT, CDR2 SNEGSKA (reference sequence). This CDR3 is 15 amino acids long.

This chain connects TRBV28 to TRBJ2-5, with 7 bases that match TRBD1. Germline V gives CDR1 MDHEN, CDR2 SYDVKM. The CDR3 has 13 amino acids. V lost 7 bases and J lost 4; bases outside the gene matches: 6. This CDR3 is CASTGQERETQYF. CDR3 nucleotide sequence: TGTGCCAGCACCGGACAGGAACGAGAGACCCAGTACTTC.

The chain couples TRBV4-1 to TRBJ1-2; D unresolved. Germline V gene sequence: CDR1 MGHRA, CDR2 YSYEKL. V was clipped by 0 bases and J by 1 base, with 9 bases between them. This CDR3 is built from 15 residues. The CDR3 DNA follows: TGCGCCAGCAGCCAAGATGAGAAGGGTAACTATGGCTACACCTTC. This sequence encodes CASSQDEKGNYGYTF.

The V and J genes are TRBV3-1 and TRBJ2-7; TRBD2 matches at 7 bases. V dropped 4 bases and J dropped 4; count of bases not matched to a gene: 13. The CDR3 extends over 16 amino acids. Germline V CDR1 and CDR2: LGHDT, YNNKEL (reference sequence). The chain's CDR3 is CASSPGGGVAGYEQYF. CDR3 coding DNA: TGTGCCAGCAGCCCGGGCGGGGGTGTAGCCGGGTACGAGCAGTACTTC.

The chain is built from TRBV4-2 and TRBJ2-1; 7 bases match TRBD2. The V gene end was trimmed by 0 bases and the J gene end by 1 base; junction bases not matched to a gene: 3. The CDR3 loop spans 16 amino acids. Germline-derived CDR1 and CDR2 are LGHNA and YNFKEQ. CDR3 amino acids: CASSQDASGSYNEQFF. The CDR3 nucleotides read TGTGCCAGCAGCCAAGACGCTAGCGGTTCCTACAATGAGCAGTTCTTC.

CDR3 residues: CASSLDIFGGSSYNEQFF. CDR3 DNA sequence: TGTGCCAGCAGCCTCGATATTTTCGGCGGAAGCTCCTACAATGAGCAGTTCTTC. V usage is TRBV14 and J usage is TRBJ2-1; no definite D call. V lost 4 bases to trimming and J lost 0 bases, with 19 bases between them. CDR3 length equals 18 residues. Germline assignment: CDR1 SGHDN and CDR2 FVKESK.

This clonotype was seen a few times. This rearrangement joins TRBV10-3 to TRBJ1-1, with D perhaps matching TRBD1 (6 bases). Trimming left V 6 bases short and J 7 bases short, with 15 bases between. The CDR3 sequence is 13 residues long. CDR1 and CDR2 (germline): ENHRY, SYGVKD. Here the CDR3 DNA reads TGTGCCATCAGCGAGACAGGTCGGGGTGAAGCTTTCTTT. It codes for CAISETGRGEAFF.

The rearrangement links TRBV4-1 to TRBJ2-7, with 9 bases fitting TRBD1. The V gene's germline CDR1 is MGHRA and CDR2 YSYEKL. After removal of 2 bases from V and 6 bases from J, the junction contained 5 bases not matched to a gene. This CDR3 contains 14 residues. This CDR3 is CASSQRGQGIEQYF. CDR3 coding DNA: TGCGCCAGCAGCCAAAGGGGACAGGGCATCGAGCAGTACTTC.

This sequence joins TRBV27 and TRBJ2-1; 8 bases are shared with TRBD1. This CDR3 spans 16 amino acids. V lost 5 bases to trimming and J lost 8 bases; unmatched junction nucleotides: 14. Germline V lookup: CDR1 MNHEY, CDR2 SMNVEV (reference sequence). In DNA, the CDR3 is TGTGCCAGCAGTCCCCGATGGACAGGGAATTTCCATGAGCAGTTCTTC. Residues: CASSPRWTGNFHEQFF.

This chain joins TRBV6-6 and TRBJ2-5, with unresolved D. The CDR3 extends over 14 amino acids. Trimming left V 8 bases short and J 2 bases short, with 15 bases between. CDR1 and CDR2 from the germline V gene are MNHNY and SVGAGI (reference sequence). The CDR3 coding sequence is TGTGCCAGCCATCTTTCGAGCGATCAAGAGACCCAGTACTTC. Translation gives CASHLSSDQETQYF.

This rearrangement joins TRBV20-1 to TRBJ2-3, with D maybe TRBD2 (6 bases). CDR1 and CDR2 from the germline V gene are DFQATT and SNEGSKA (reference sequence). V was trimmed by 7 bases and J by 4 bases, leaving 15 bases between them. The CDR3 covers 13 residues. CDR3 nucleotide sequence: TGCAGTGGAAGGAGGGGTTGGTCAGATACGCAGTATTTT. Encoded protein: CSGRRGWSDTQYF.

The CDR3 DNA reads TGTGCCAGCAGCCAGCAGGGGACAGGGGGCTTCGAGCAGTACTTC. Amino acid sequence: CASSQQGTGGFEQYF. V gene TRBV3-1 combines with J gene TRBJ2-4; 12 bases map to TRBD1. TRBJ2-7 matches the DNA end more closely, so the J call is doubtful. The CDR3 contains 15 residues. The germline gives CDR1 LGHDT, CDR2 YNNKEL (reference sequence).

This clonotype was counted between two and nine times. This sequence joins TRBV12-3 or TRBV12-4 and TRBJ2-7, with D possibly matching TRBD2 (7 bases). The DNA end favors TRBJ2-5, so the J call may be wrong. The CDR3 contains 14 residues. CDR3 sequence: CASSPWEGELTQYF. CDR3 nucleotide sequence: TGTGCCAGCAGCCCTTGGGAGGGGGAACTGACCCAGTACTTC.

The CDR3 sequence: CASSVDVGTEAFF. DNA for the CDR3: TGTGCCAGCAGCGTAGACGTCGGCACTGAAGCTTTCTTT. V usage is TRBV9 and J usage is TRBJ1-1; D gene uncertain. Germline values: CDR1 SGDLS, CDR2 YYNGEE. CDR3 size: 13 residues. The V gene lost 0 bases and the J gene lost 4 bases, with 7 bases spanning the gap.

The chain has TRBV12-3 or TRBV12-4 and TRBJ2-5; D might be TRBD1 (5 bases). Deletions cut 4 bases from V and 1 base from J, with 22 bases between. The CDR3 is made up of 18 amino acids. The CDR3 reads CASSSPRIEQELQETQYF. The CDR3 nucleotides read TGTGCCAGCAGTTCCCCCCGGATCGAACAGGAACTCCAAGAGACCCAGTACTTC.

This chain links TRBV9 with TRBJ1-5; no definite D call. This CDR3 region has 14 residues. Trimming pared 4 bases from V and 3 bases from J, leaving 11 bases between. The germline V gene has CDR1 SGDLS and CDR2 YYNGEE. CDR3: CASSFQDVNQPQHF. CDR3 nucleotides: TGTGCCAGCAGCTTCCAGGACGTCAATCAGCCCCAGCATTTT.

V is TRBV3-1 and J is TRBJ2-1, with 8 bases fitting TRBD2. V was clipped by 1 base and J by 0 bases; unmatched bases: 8. From germline, CDR1 is LGHDT and CDR2 YNNKEL (reference sequence). This CDR3 spans 18 amino acids. The chain's CDR3 is CASSQGIERGSSYNEQFF. CDR3 nucleotides: TGTGCCAGCAGCCAAGGAATTGAGCGGGGGAGCTCCTACAATGAGCAGTTCTTC.

The CDR3 DNA reads TGTGCCTCGACGGCAGGTCGAAGCACAGATACGCAGTATTTT. Its translation is CASTAGRSTDTQYF. This sequence joins TRBV7-6 and TRBJ2-3; D not resolved. Germline V gives CDR1 SGHVS, CDR2 FNYEAQ. This CDR3 is built from 14 residues. V lost 11 bases, J lost 0 bases, and 15 bases lay in between.

The CDR3 DNA reads TGTGCCAGCAGCCAAGGCGCGGTGGGGAATGAGCAGTTCTTC. It translates to CASSQGAVGNEQFF. This rearrangement joins TRBV14 to TRBJ2-1; D call uncertain. V lost 1 base, J lost 7 bases, and 11 bases lay in between. CDR1 and CDR2 (germline): SGHDN, FVKESK. The CDR3 extends over 14 amino acids.

CDR3: CASSLAQRPGELFF. The CDR3 DNA reads TGTGCCAGCAGCTTAGCGCAGAGGCCCGGGGAGCTGTTTTTT. The chain has TRBV7-2 and TRBJ2-2, with unresolved D. The germline CDR1 and CDR2 sequences are SGHTA and FQGNSA. V lost 0 bases and J 6 bases, leaving 8 bases between the germline ends. The length of the CDR3 is 14 residues. Supplemented by reference TRBV7-2 and TRBJ2-2, the full variable domain reads GAGVSQSPSNKVTEKGKDVELRCDPISGHTALYWYRQSLGQGLEFLIYFQGNSAPDKSGLPSDRFSAERTGGSVSTLTIQRTQQEDSAVYLCASSLAQRPGELFFGEGSRLTVL.

The V gene is TRBV10-2, the J gene TRBJ1-6; maybe TRBD1 (6 bases). This CDR3 contains 13 residues. Trimming removed 8 bases at V and 7 bases at J, with 12 bases between. Germline lookup yields CDR1 WSHSY and CDR2 SAAADI. The CDR3 sequence: CASSAGANSPLHF. The DNA for the CDR3 is TGCGCCAGCTCGGCAGGGGCAAATTCACCCCTCCACTTT.

The rearrangement joins TRBV7-2 to TRBJ2-3; the D gene is possibly TRBD2 (6 bases). V lost 5 bases and J lost 6, with 21 bases in between. Germline values: CDR1 SGHTA, CDR2 FQGNSA. CDR3 length: 16 amino acids. The chain's CDR3 is CASSNPTAGLDDTQYF. The CDR3 nucleotides read TGTGCCAGCAGCAACCCCACCGCGGGGCTCGACGATACGCAGTATTTT.

This clonotype appeared a few times. The chain has TRBV4-1 and TRBJ2-5; no clear D. The CDR3 consists of 13 residues. V was shortened by 1 base and J by 5 bases, with 8 bases between the two germline ends. The germline V gene has CDR1 MGHRA and CDR2 YSYEKL. The CDR3 protein is CASSQVILETQYF. In DNA form, the CDR3 reads TGCGCCAGCAGCCAAGTCATTTTGGAGACCCAGTACTTC.

This clonotype was seen more than once but under ten times. This rearrangement joins TRBV7-2 to TRBJ2-3; 7 bases are a match to TRBD2. Germline V CDR1 and CDR2: SGHTA, FQGNSA. CDR3 length equals 14 residues. The V gene end was trimmed by 5 bases and the J gene end by 3 bases; junction bases not matched to a gene: 5. The CDR3 sequence: CASSRAGRTDTQYF. The CDR3 nucleotides read TGTGCCAGCAGCCGAGCCGGGAGGACAGATACGCAGTATTTT.